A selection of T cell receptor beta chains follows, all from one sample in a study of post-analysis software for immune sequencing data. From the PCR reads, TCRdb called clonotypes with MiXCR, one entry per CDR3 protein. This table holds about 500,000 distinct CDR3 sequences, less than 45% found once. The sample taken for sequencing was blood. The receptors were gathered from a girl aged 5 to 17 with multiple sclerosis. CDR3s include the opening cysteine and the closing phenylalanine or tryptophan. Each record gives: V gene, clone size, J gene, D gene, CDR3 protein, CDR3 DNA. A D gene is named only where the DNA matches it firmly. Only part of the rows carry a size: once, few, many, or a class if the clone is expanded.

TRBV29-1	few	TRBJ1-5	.	CSVVEGTSNQPQHF	TGCAGCGTTGTAGAGGGAACAAGCAATCAGCCCCAGCATTTT
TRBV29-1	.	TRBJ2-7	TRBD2	CSVGGTGGAYEQYF	TGCAGCGTTGGGGGGACGGGAGGGGCCTACGAGCAGTACTTC
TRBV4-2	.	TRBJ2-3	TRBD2	CASSQGLAGVPDTQYF	TGTGCCAGCAGCCAAGGGCTAGCGGGAGTCCCCGATACGCAGTATTTT
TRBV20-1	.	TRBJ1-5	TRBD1	CSATGQGGQPQHF	TGCAGTGCCACAGGACAGGGCGGGCAGCCCCAGCATTTT
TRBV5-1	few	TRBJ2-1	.	CASSLGAMQGYNEQFF	TGCGCCAGCAGCTTGGGTGCCATGCAAGGGTACAATGAGCAGTTCTTC
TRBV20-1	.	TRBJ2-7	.	CSAREGTSSYEQYF	TGCAGTGCTAGAGAAGGGACCAGCTCCTACGAGCAGTACTTC
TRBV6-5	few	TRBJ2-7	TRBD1	CARSRDRRSSYEQYF	TGTGCCAGAAGTCGGGACAGGCGGAGCTCCTACGAGCAGTACTTC
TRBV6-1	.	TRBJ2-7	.	CASTQRDGHYEQYF	TGTGCCAGCACTCAAAGGGACGGTCATTACGAGCAGTACTTC
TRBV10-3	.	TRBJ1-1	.	CAISESRDQDTEAFF	TGTGCCATCAGTGAGTCACGGGACCAGGACACTGAAGCTTTCTTT
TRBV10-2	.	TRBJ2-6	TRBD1	CASRLDRAGANVRTF	TGCGCCAGCAGACTGGACAGGGCCGGGGCCAACGTCCGGACTTTC
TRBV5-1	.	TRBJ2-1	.	CASSLGTGSSYNEQFF	TGCGCCAGCAGCTTGGGGACGGGAAGCTCCTACAATGAGCAGTTCTTC
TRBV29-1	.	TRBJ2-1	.	CSVVKREPPYEQFF	TGCAGCGTTGTCAAGAGGGAGCCTCCCTATGAGCAGTTCTTC
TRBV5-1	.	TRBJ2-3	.	CASSQQGWGTDTQYF	TGCGCCAGCAGCCAACAGGGTTGGGGCACAGATACGCAGTATTTT
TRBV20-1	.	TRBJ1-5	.	CSARPEQGGGSNQPQHF	TGCAGTGCTAGACCCGAACAGGGCGGTGGAAGCAATCAGCCCCAGCATTTT
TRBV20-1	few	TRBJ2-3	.	CSARASPYTPDTQYF	TGCAGTGCTAGGGCTTCCCCTTACACCCCAGATACGCAGTATTTT
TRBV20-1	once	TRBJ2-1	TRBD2	CSALHGLAGFNEQFF	TGCAGTGCTTTGCACGGACTAGCGGGCTTCAATGAGCAGTTCTTC
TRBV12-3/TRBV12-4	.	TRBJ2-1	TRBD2	CASSGPSGSSYNEQFF	TGTGCCAGCAGTGGGCCGAGCGGGAGCTCCTACAATGAGCAGTTCTTC
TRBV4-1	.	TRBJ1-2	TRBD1	CASSQDKDRGIPYTF	TGCGCCAGCAGCCAAGATAAGGACAGGGGTATCCCCTACACCTTC
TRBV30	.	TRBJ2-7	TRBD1	CAWSAPGQGGHEQYF	TGTGCCTGGAGCGCTCCGGGACAGGGGGGCCACGAGCAGTACTTC
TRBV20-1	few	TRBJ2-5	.	CSASLGKETQYF	TGCAGTGCTAGTTTGGGGAAAGAGACCCAGTACTTC
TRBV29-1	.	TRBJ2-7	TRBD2	CSVERGMREDSYEQYF	TGCAGCGTTGAGAGGGGAATGCGGGAGGACTCCTACGAGCAGTACTTC
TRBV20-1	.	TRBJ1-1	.	CSARGIIVGWNTEAFF	TGCAGTGCTAGGGGTATAATCGTGGGGTGGAACACTGAAGCTTTCTTT
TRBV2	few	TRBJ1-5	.	CASSGGGLSQPQHF	TGTGCCAGCAGTGGGGGAGGGCTTAGTCAGCCCCAGCATTTT
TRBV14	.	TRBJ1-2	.	CASSQDQANRRYYGYTF	TGTGCCAGCAGCCAAGATCAAGCTAACAGGCGATACTATGGCTACACCTTC
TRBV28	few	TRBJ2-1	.	CASSTRYHSYNEQFF	TGTGCCAGCAGTACCCGTTACCACTCCTACAATGAGCAGTTCTTC
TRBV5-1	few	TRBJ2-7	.	CASSAGTRGNYEQYF	TGCGCAAGCAGCGCAGGGACAAGGGGCAATTACGAGCAGTACTTC
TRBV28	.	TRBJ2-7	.	CASTQLAKPPYEQYF	TGTGCCAGCACCCAACTCGCCAAACCCCCCTACGAGCAGTACTTC
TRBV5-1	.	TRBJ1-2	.	CASSPPGVGYTF	TGCGCCAGCAGCCCGCCGGGAGTTGGCTACACCTTC
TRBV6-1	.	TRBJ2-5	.	CASSEVRLAHETQYF	TGTGCCAGCAGTGAAGTACGTCTAGCGCATGAGACCCAGTACTTC
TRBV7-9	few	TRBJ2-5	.	CASSAARGRPGETQYF	TGTGCCAGCAGCGCTGCTAGAGGACGGCCTGGGGAGACCCAGTACTTC
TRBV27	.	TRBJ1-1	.	CASRVSPNTEAFF	TGTGCCAGCAGGGTTTCTCCGAACACTGAAGCTTTCTTT
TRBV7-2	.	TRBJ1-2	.	CASSLWGGEGYTF	TGTGCCAGCAGCCTCTGGGGGGGAGAGGGCTACACCTTC
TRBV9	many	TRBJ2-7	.	CASSVGRGETREQYF	TGTGCCAGCAGCGTAGGGAGGGGTGAGACGAGGGAGCAGTACTTC
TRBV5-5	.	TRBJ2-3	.	CASTDQASTDTQYF	TGTGCCAGCACGGACCAGGCAAGCACAGATACGCAGTATTTT
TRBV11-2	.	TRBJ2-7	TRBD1	CASSSNRGWYEQYF	TGTGCCAGCAGCTCCAACAGGGGGTGGTACGAGCAGTACTTC
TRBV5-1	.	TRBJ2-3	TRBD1	CASRDRTDVWDTQYF	TGCGCCAGCAGGGACAGGACCGACGTATGGGATACGCAGTATTTT
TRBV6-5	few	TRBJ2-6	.	CASSRLGANVLTF	TGTGCCAGCAGTCGGCTCGGGGCCAACGTCCTGACTTTC
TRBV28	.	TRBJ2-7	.	CASADSQTYEQYF	TGTGCCAGCGCCGACTCCCAGACCTACGAGCAGTACTTC
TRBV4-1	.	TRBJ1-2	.	CASSLLEGNYGYTF	TGCGCCAGCAGCCTCCTTGAGGGGAACTATGGCTACACCTTC
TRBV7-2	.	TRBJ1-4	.	CASSKGGMGEKLFF	TGTGCCAGCAGCAAGGGGGGGATGGGCGAAAAACTGTTTTTT
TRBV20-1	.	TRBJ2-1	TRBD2	CSARKGTTSYNEQFF	TGCAGTGCTAGAAAGGGGACTACATCCTACAATGAGCAGTTCTTC
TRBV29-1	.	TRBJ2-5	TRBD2	CGVGRTSGPFNQETQYF	TGCGGCGTTGGGAGGACTAGCGGCCCTTTCAACCAAGAGACCCAGTACTTC
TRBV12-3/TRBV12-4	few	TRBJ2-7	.	CASSPPRDGYEQYF	TGTGCCAGCAGTCCGCCCCGGGACGGCTACGAGCAGTACTTC
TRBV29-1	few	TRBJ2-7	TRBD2	CSVTGLAETYEQYF	TGCAGCGTTACGGGACTAGCGGAGACCTACGAGCAGTACTTC
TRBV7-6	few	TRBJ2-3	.	CASSCTAGGSRTDTQYF	TGTGCCAGCAGCTGTACGGCCGGAGGGAGTCGCACAGATACGCAGTATTTT
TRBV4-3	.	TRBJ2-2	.	CASSQDHPTGELFF	TGCGCCAGCAGCCAAGATCACCCCACCGGGGAGCTGTTTTTT
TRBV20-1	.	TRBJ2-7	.	CSANGGGGTYEQYF	TGCAGTGCTAACGGCGGAGGCGGGACCTACGAGCAGTACTTC
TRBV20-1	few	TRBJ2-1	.	CSARRLAATYNEQFF	TGCAGTGCGCGGAGGTTAGCGGCTACTTACAATGAGCAGTTCTTC
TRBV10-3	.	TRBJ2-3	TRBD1	CAISETTDRGTDTQYF	TGTGCCATCAGTGAGACAACTGACAGGGGCACAGATACGCAGTATTTT
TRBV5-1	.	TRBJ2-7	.	CASSAGWGMISYEQYF	TGCGCCAGCAGCGCGGGATGGGGAATGATTTCCTACGAGCAGTACTTC
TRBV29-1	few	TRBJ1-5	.	CSVAGSSGSNQPQHF	TGCAGCGTCGCTGGGAGTTCCGGGAGCAATCAGCCCCAGCATTTT
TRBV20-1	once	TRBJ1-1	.	CSARGQGLDTEAFF	TGCAGTGCTAGGGGTCAGGGGCTGGACACTGAAGCTTTCTTT
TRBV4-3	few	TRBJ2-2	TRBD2	CASRREREDTGELFF	TGCGCCAGCAGGCGAGAGCGGGAGGACACCGGGGAGCTGTTTTTT
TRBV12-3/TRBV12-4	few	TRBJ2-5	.	CASSLDGNQETQYF	TGTGCCAGCAGTTTAGACGGGAACCAAGAGACCCAGTACTTC
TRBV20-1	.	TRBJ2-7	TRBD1	CSARGGQGGFREQYF	TGCAGTGCTAGAGGGGGACAGGGGGGATTCCGCGAGCAGTACTTC
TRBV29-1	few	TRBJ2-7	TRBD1	CSVSGTGYEQYF	TGCAGCGTTTCCGGGACAGGGTACGAGCAGTACTTC
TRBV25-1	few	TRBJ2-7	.	CASSENYEQYF	TGTGCCAGCAGTGAAAATTACGAGCAGTACTTC
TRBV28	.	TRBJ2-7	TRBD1	CASSFRDRGTYVQYF	TGTGCCAGCAGCTTCCGGGACAGGGGGACCTACGTGCAGTACTTC
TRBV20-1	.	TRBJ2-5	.	CSADGWETQYF	TGCAGTGCTGATGGCTGGGAGACCCAGTACTTC
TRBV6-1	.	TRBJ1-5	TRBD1	CASSPGTGVALGNQPQHF	TGTGCCAGCAGCCCCGGGACAGGGGTGGCTTTGGGCAATCAGCCCCAGCATTTT